One and the same sample provided the 23 T cell receptor beta chains below, sequenced in a study of T cells in Graves' hyperthyroidism and ophthalmopathy. TCR beta CDR3 region amplification was performed from RNA transcripts. HTBI primers were used for first-round RT-PCR of the TCR CDR3. MiXCR, applied by TCRdb to the multiplex PCR reads, yields one record per CDR3 protein. The profile shows about 600,000 distinct CDR3 sequences, 13% to 15% of them singletons. Material: blood. These receptors were collected from a woman aged 18-29 years with Graves' ophthalmopathy.

The sample holds many counts of this clonotype. The chain carries TRBV2 and TRBJ2-1; D remains unclear. This CDR3 comprises 13 residues. The germline V and J ends were trimmed by 1 base and 10 bases, with 11 bases remaining between them. The germline CDR1 and CDR2 sequences are SNHLY and FYNNEI. CDR3 in DNA: TGTGCCAGCAGTGAAGGGGTTATTGGGGAGCAGTTCTTC. It yields the protein CASSEGVIGEQFF.

This clonotype was observed many times. This chain links TRBV9 with TRBJ2-3, with a tentative D call TRBD2 (5 bases). The CDR3 totals 19 residues. The V gene's germline CDR1 is SGDLS and CDR2 YYNGEE. With 0 bases removed from V and 0 bases from J, the gap between germline ends came to 20 bases. CDR3 bases: TGTGCCAGCAGCGTAGGACTGGGCCTAGCCGGCACTAGCACAGATACGCAGTATTTT. It translates to CASSVGLGLAGTSTDTQYF. Using reference TRBV9 and TRBJ2-3 for the parts outside the CDR3, the full variable domain is DSGVTQTPKHLITATGQRVTLRCSPRSGDLSVYWYQQSLDQGLQFLIQYYNGEERAKGNILERFSAQQFPDLHSELNLSSLELGDSALYFCASSVGLGLAGTSTDTQYFGPGTRLTVL.

This clonotype came up a few times. V is TRBV4-1 and J is TRBJ1-2; tentative D call: TRBD1 (5 bases). The CDR3 sequence is 15 residues long. Germline-derived CDR1 and CDR2 are MGHRA and YSYEKL. V was cut by 0 bases and J by 2 bases, with 10 bases left in between. CDR3: CASSQEGVGNYGYTF. CDR3 DNA sequence: TGCGCCAGCAGCCAAGAAGGGGTGGGGAACTATGGCTACACCTTC.

This clonotype was found many times. V gene TRBV5-1 combines with J gene TRBJ1-1, with a tentative D call TRBD1 (5 bases). The CDR3 is 14 amino acids. The V gene's germline CDR1 is SGHRS and CDR2 YFSETQ. V lost 2 bases, J lost 1 base, and 9 bases lay in between. CDR3 bases: TGCGCCAGCAGCTTTCAGGGCGAGAACACTGAAGCTTTCTTT. Amino acid sequence: CASSFQGENTEAFF.

This clonotype was seen only a few times. A much larger clone lies a single base off, so this may be a read error. The chain has TRBV29-1 and TRBJ2-1; D is tentatively TRBD1 or TRBD2 (6 bases each). Between the trimmed V and J ends, which lost 3 bases and 0 bases, there was a span of 21 bases. In germline, CDR1 is SQVTM, CDR2 ANQGSEA. This CDR3 is built from 18 residues. The CDR3 coding sequence is TGCAGCGTTGAGGGGGGCAAGGCTCACGGGAGCTCCTACAATGAGCAGTTCTTC. Its translation: CSVEGGKAHGSSYNEQFF.

This clonotype was seen repeatedly, ten times or more. J is TRBJ2-4 and V is TRBV13; D possibly corresponds to TRBD1 (5 bases). Germline loops: CDR1 PRHDT, CDR2 FYEKMQ (reference sequence). The CDR3 spans 16 residues. V gave up 1 base and J gave up 7 bases, with 17 bases separating them. CDR3 in amino acids: CASSLESGFGNNIQYF. In DNA form, the CDR3 reads TGTGCCAGCAGCTTAGAGTCAGGGTTTGGAAACAACATTCAGTACTTC.

Many counts were recorded for this clonotype. The V and J genes are TRBV28 and TRBJ1-5, with 8 bases matching TRBD1. CDR3 size: 15 residues. Germline V gene sequence: CDR1 MDHEN, CDR2 SYDVKM. After removal of 8 bases from V and 8 bases from J, the junction contained 14 bases not matched to a gene. CDR3 loop: CASDGVQGAREPQHF. CDR3 sequence (DNA): TGTGCCAGCGACGGGGTTCAGGGGGCGCGGGAGCCCCAGCATTTT.

This clonotype has at least ten counts. The chain links TRBV2 to TRBJ1-6; D gene unclear. CDR1 is SNHLY, CDR2 FYNNEI, per germline. V lost 11 bases and J 0 bases, leaving 11 bases between the germline ends. The CDR3 has 14 amino acids. CDR3 protein: CALEGRSYNSPLHF. CDR3 nucleotide sequence: TGTGCCTTGGAGGGCCGCTCCTATAATTCACCCCTCCACTTT.

This clonotype was observed many times. V and J are TRBV12-3 or TRBV12-4 and TRBJ1-5; TRBD1 might be the D (5 bases). Trimming removed 5 bases from V and 5 bases from J, with 13 bases in between. This CDR3 has 14 amino acids. The CDR3 reads CASSPRDGYQPQHF. The CDR3 DNA sequence: TGTGCCAGCAGTCCCCGGGACGGGTATCAGCCCCAGCATTTT.

This clonotype showed up many times. V is TRBV5-1 and J is TRBJ2-5, with TRBD1 matching over 10 bases. Germline V gene data show CDR1 as SGHRS and CDR2 as YFSETQ. This CDR3 is built from 13 residues. The J segment lost 5 bases and the V segment lost 9 bases, leaving 7 bases of the junction unmatched. The CDR3 spells CATTGGVGETQYF. The CDR3 coding sequence is TGCGCCACGACAGGGGGCGTGGGGGAGACCCAGTACTTC.

This clonotype was seen many times. The gene calls are TRBV7-9 and TRBJ2-7, with 9 bases lining up with TRBD2. V shed 5 bases and J 5 bases; nucleotides not matched to a gene: 13. CDR3 length equals 16 residues. Germline CDR1 and CDR2: SEHNR and FQNEAQ (reference sequence). Written as DNA, the CDR3 is TGTGCCAGCAGCCCCACAATAGCGGGAGAGATCGACGAGCAGTACTTC. Translation gives CASSPTIAGEIDEQYF.

V and J are TRBV25-1 and TRBJ1-5, with 8 positions matching TRBD1. This CDR3 has 20 amino acids. Germline-derived CDR1 and CDR2 are MGHDK and SYGVNS. J gave up 0 bases and V 6 bases, and 19 bases lay outside the gene matches. The CDR3 loop is CASRTTGGSVVPYSNQPQHF. In DNA, the CDR3 is TGTGCCAGCAGAACAACAGGGGGATCAGTGGTCCCCTATAGCAATCAGCCCCAGCATTTT.

The chain uses TRBV28 and TRBJ2-3; 12 bases match TRBD2. J was trimmed by 5 bases and V by 3 bases; bases with no gene match: 9. Germline V CDR1 and CDR2: MDHEN, SYDVKM. This CDR3 is 17 amino acids long. CDR3 DNA sequence: TGTGCCAGCAGTTTGCTAGCGGGAGGGCTCGGGGTAGATACGCAGTATTTT. Translating it yields CASSLLAGGLGVDTQYF. Complete variable domain (other parts from reference TRBV28 and TRBJ2-3): DVKVTQSSRYLVKRTGEKVFLECVQDMDHENMFWYRQDPGLGLRLIYFSYDVKMKEKGDIPEGYSVSREKKERFSLILESASTNQTSMYLCASSLLAGGLGVDTQYFGPGTRLTVL.

This clonotype has a count of ten or more. The CDR3 reads CASSFWDRAIYEQYF. CDR3 DNA sequence: TGTGCCAGCAGTTTCTGGGACAGAGCGATCTACGAGCAGTACTTC. The V gene is TRBV12-3 or TRBV12-4, the J gene TRBJ2-7; TRBD1 agrees at 7 bases. The CDR3 runs to 15 residues. The J segment lost 3 bases and the V segment lost 3 bases, leaving 8 bases of the junction unmatched.

This clonotype was counted only a few times. The chain's CDR3 is CATRVWQAGHYLGTYEQYF. The CDR3 coding sequence is TGTGCCACCAGGGTCTGGCAAGCGGGACACTACCTTGGAACCTACGAGCAGTACTTC. The chain joins TRBV27 to TRBJ2-7, with D tentatively TRBD2 (7 bases). The germline gives CDR1 MNHEY, CDR2 SMNVEV (reference sequence). Between the trimmed V and J ends, which lost 10 bases and 2 bases, there was a span of 33 bases. CDR3 size: 19 residues.

This clonotype was detected ten times or more. The V and J genes are TRBV7-3 and TRBJ2-1; 7 bases fit TRBD2. The CDR3 spans 14 residues. Trimming cost V 5 bases and J 9 bases; bases outside gene matches: 10. CDR1 is SGHTA, CDR2 FQGTGA, per germline. The DNA for the CDR3 is TGTGCCAGCAGCCCCTCGGGCCCGGGAGGTGAGCAGTTCTTC. Translated, it gives CASSPSGPGGEQFF.

This clonotype was observed at least ten times. The rearrangement joins TRBV6-1 to TRBJ2-7; perhaps TRBD1 as D (9 bases). The CDR3 spans 17 residues. Germline V gene lookup returns CDR1 MNHNS and CDR2 SASEGT. The germline V and J ends were trimmed by 7 bases and 1 base, with 23 bases remaining between them. In DNA form, the CDR3 reads TGTGCCAGCAATCCGGGGGGGACGGGACAGGGATCCTACGAGCAGTACTTC. This gives the protein CASNPGGTGQGSYEQYF.

This clonotype was detected ten times or more. CDR3 sequence (DNA): TGTGCCAGCAGCCGCCGTGAAGGACGTGGAGCGGGGACCCAGTACTTC. It encodes CASSRREGRGAGTQYF. The chain is built from TRBV3-1 and TRBJ2-5; possibly TRBD2 for D (6 bases). V lost 4 bases to trimming and J lost 7 bases, with 22 bases between them. The germline CDR1 and CDR2 sequences are LGHDT and YNNKEL (reference sequence). This CDR3 has 16 amino acids.

This clonotype was counted between two and nine times. The chain joins TRBV7-8 to TRBJ1-5; D unclear. Trimming pared 3 bases from V and 0 bases from J, leaving 12 bases between. The CDR3 sequence is 16 residues long. Germline CDR1 is SGHVS and CDR2 is FQNEAQ. The CDR3 spells CASSFDGWHSNQPQHF. The CDR3 nucleotides read TGTGCCAGCAGCTTCGATGGTTGGCATAGCAATCAGCCCCAGCATTTT.

In this sample, this clonotype turned up a few times. This chain uses TRBV7-9 with TRBJ1-1, with 8 bases matching TRBD1. CDR1 and CDR2 from the germline V gene are SEHNR and FQNEAQ (reference sequence). The CDR3 covers 15 residues. V shed 5 bases and J 2 bases; nucleotides not matched to a gene: 7. The CDR3 DNA follows: TGTGCCAGCAGCGGACCAGGGGGCCCTAACACTGAAGCTTTCTTT. Its protein product is CASSGPGGPNTEAFF. The whole variable domain, remainder taken from reference TRBV7-9 and TRBJ1-1, is DTGVSQNPRHKITKRGQNVTFRCDPISEHNRLYWYRQTLGQGPEFLTYFQNEAQLEKSRLLSDRFSAERPKGSFSTLEIQRTEQGDSAMYLCASSGPGGPNTEAFFGQGTRLTVV.

V and J are TRBV7-9 and TRBJ1-2; D unresolved. There are 14 residues in the CDR3. V lost 7 bases, J lost 5 bases, and 17 bases lay in between. CDR1 is SEHNR, CDR2 FQNEAQ, per germline (reference sequence). The CDR3 nucleotides are TGTGCCAGCAATGGGCTCCTGGAATCTTATGGCTACACCTTC. It encodes CASNGLLESYGYTF.

This clonotype was counted at least ten times. The J gene is TRBJ2-1, the V gene TRBV5-1; tentative D call: TRBD2 (5 bases). Germline loops: CDR1 SGHRS, CDR2 YFSETQ. V lost 0 bases and J lost 6, with 13 bases in between. There are 15 residues in the CDR3. CDR3: CASSLGGAVSNEQFF. The CDR3 bases are TGCGCCAGCAGCTTGGGGGGAGCGGTCAGCAATGAGCAGTTCTTC.

The CDR3 here is CASSLFTGPEQYF. The CDR3 DNA reads as TGTGCCAGCAGTTTATTTACCGGGCCCGAGCAGTACTTC. J is TRBJ2-7 and V is TRBV28; D remains unclear. The CDR3 runs to 13 residues. V lost 1 base and J 6 bases, leaving 10 bases between the germline ends. In germline, CDR1 is MDHEN, CDR2 SYDVKM.